Detailed here is one T cell receptor (beta chain). The CDR3 sequence is 15 residues long. The junction had 4 bases not matched to a gene; V was cut back by 2 bases and J by 5 bases. CDR1 is LGHNA, CDR2 YNFKEQ, per germline. TCRdb's copy holds only in-frame clones and misses some; the assay was immunoSEQ multiplex PCR. The sample lists 55,000 to 80,000 clones, 90% occurring once. The data were obtained in a study of T cell clones after liver transplantation. The sample in question was CD4+ T cells from blood, obtained before liver transplant. The genes are TRBV4-2 and TRBJ2-1; 9 bases align to TRBD2. The sequence came from a human donor who received a liver transplant. The CDR3 loop is CASSQLAGDNNEQFF. CDR3 in DNA: TGTGCCAGCAGCCAATTAGCGGGAGATAACAATGAGCAGTTCTTC.